This T cell receptor (beta chain) was observed in a study of blood T cell repertoires in COVID-19. As for the study in general: Collection of acute and convalescent COVID-19 samples took place in the United States, Italy and Spain.

Profiled with immunoSEQ multiplex PCR; TCRdb holds only in-frame clones, not every one. The table records 35,000 to 50,000 clones, 75% to 85% of them present only once. Germline assignment: CDR1 SGHAT and CDR2 FQDESV (reference sequence). CDR3 length equals 15 residues. The ends lost 4 bases at V and 7 bases at J; junction bases unmatched: 4. The receptor's source is an elderly man with acute or convalescent COVID-19. The sequencing sample was made of peripheral blood. The J gene is TRBJ2-2, the V gene TRBV11-1; 12 bases fit TRBD2. The CDR3 DNA is TGTGCCAGCAGCTCAAGGACTAGCGGGAACGGGGAGCTGTTTTTT. Its protein product is CASSSRTSGNGELFF.